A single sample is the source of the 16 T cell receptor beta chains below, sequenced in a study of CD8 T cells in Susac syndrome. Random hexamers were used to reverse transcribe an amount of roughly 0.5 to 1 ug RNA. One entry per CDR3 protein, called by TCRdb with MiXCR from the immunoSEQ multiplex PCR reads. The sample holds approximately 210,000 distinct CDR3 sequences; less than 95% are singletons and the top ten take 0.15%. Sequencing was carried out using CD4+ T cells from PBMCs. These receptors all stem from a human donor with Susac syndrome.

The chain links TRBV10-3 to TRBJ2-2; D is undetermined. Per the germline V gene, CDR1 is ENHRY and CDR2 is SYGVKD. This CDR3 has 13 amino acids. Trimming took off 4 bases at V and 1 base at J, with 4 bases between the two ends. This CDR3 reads CAISVLNTGELFF. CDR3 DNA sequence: TGTGCCATCAGTGTACTGAACACCGGGGAGCTGTTTTTT.

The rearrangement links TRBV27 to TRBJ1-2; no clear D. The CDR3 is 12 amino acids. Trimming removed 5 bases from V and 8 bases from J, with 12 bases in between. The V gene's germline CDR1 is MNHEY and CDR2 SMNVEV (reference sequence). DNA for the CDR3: TGTGCCAGCAGTCCGTCCAACGGGGGCTACACCTTC. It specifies CASSPSNGGYTF.

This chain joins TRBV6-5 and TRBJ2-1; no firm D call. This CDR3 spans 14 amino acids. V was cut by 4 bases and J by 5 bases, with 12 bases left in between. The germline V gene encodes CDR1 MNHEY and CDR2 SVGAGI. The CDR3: CASSSGRANNEQFF. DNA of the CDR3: TGTGCCAGCAGTTCCGGACGTGCCAACAATGAGCAGTTCTTC.

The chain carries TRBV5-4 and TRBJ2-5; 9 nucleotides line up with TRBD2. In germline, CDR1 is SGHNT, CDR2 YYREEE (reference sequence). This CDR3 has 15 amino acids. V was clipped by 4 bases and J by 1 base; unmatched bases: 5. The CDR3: CASSLLRGGQETQYF. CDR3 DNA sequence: TGTGCCAGCAGCCTCCTGCGGGGGGGCCAAGAGACCCAGTACTTC.

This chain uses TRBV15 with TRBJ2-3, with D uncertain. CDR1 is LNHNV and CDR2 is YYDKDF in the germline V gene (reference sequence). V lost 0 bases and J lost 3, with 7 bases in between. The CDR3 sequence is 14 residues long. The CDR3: CATSREDTTDTQYF. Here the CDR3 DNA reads TGTGCCACCAGCAGAGAGGATACGACAGATACGCAGTATTTT. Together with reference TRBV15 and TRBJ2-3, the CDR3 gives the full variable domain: DAMVIQNPRYQVTQFGKPVTLSCSQTLNHNVMYWYQQKSSQAPKLLFHYYDKDFNNEADTPDNFQSRRPNTSFCFLDIRSPGLGDTAMYLCATSREDTTDTQYFGPGTRLTVL.

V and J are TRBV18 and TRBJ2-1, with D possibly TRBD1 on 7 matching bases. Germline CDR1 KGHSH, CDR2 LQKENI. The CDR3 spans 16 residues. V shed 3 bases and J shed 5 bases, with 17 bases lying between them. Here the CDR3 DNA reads TGTGCCAGCTCACCTCAAGGAGGGGGCCAAGACAATGAGCAGTTCTTC. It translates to CASSPQGGGQDNEQFF.

In nucleotides, the CDR3 is TGCAGTGCTAGAGGGGGGACCAACACAGATACGCAGTATTTT. As protein: CSARGGTNTDTQYF. The chain joins TRBV20-1 to TRBJ2-3; perhaps D is TRBD1 or TRBD2 (5 bases each). Trimming took 1 base from V and 2 from J, leaving 10 bases between them. Germline V gene data show CDR1 as DFQATT and CDR2 as SNEGSKA (reference sequence). CDR3 length equals 14 residues.

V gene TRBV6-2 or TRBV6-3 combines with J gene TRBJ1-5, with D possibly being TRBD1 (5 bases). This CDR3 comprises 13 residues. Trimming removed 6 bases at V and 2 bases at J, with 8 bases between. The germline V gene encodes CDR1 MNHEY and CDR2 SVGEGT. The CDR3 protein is CASRGLGNQPQHF. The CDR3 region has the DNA TGTGCCAGCAGGGGGCTCGGCAATCAGCCCCAGCATTTT.

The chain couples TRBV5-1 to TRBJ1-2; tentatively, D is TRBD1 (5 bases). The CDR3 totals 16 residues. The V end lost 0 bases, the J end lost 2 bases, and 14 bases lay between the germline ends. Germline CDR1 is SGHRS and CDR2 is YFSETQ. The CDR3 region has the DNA TGCGCCAGCAGCTTGGAACACACCAGGGCCAACTATGGCTACACCTTC. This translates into CASSLEHTRANYGYTF.

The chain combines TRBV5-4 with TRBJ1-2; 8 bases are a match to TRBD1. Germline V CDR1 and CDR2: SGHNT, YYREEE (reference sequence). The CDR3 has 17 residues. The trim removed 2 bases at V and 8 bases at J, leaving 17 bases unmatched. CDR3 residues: CASSFLGSARGLVGYTF. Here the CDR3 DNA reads TGTGCCAGCAGCTTTCTCGGGTCGGCCAGGGGGCTCGTCGGCTACACCTTC.

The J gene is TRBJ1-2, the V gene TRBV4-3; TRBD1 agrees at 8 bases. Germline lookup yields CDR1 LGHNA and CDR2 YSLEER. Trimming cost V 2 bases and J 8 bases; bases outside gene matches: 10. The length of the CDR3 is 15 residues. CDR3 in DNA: TGCGCCAGCAGCCAATCGAGCCCCGGGACAGGAGGCTACACCTTC. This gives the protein CASSQSSPGTGGYTF.

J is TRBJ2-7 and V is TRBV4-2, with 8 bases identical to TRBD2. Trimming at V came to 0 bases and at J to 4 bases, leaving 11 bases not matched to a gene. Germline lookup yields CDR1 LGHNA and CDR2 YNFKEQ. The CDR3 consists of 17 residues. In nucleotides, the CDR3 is TGTGCCAGCAGCCAAGACCTCCTAGCGGGTTCTCAATACGAGCAGTACTTC. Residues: CASSQDLLAGSQYEQYF.

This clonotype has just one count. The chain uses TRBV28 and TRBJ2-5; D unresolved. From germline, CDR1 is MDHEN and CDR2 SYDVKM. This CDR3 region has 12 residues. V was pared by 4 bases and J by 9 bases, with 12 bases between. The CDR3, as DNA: TGTGCCAGCAGTTACAACTTGGTGGCCCAGTACTTC. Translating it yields CASSYNLVAQYF. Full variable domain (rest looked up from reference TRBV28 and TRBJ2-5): DVKVTQSSRYLVKRTGEKVFLECVQDMDHENMFWYRQDPGLGLRLIYFSYDVKMKEKGDIPEGYSVSREKKERFSLILESASTNQTSMYLCASSYNLVAQYFGPGTRLLVL.

The CDR3 coding sequence is TGTGCCAGCAGCAAAGACAGGGAAGAGGGCGGCTACACCTTC. The encoded protein is CASSKDREEGGYTF. This chain connects TRBV7-9 to TRBJ1-2; 7 bases line up with TRBD1. The J segment lost 8 bases and the V segment lost 5 bases, leaving 11 bases of the junction unmatched. Germline loops: CDR1 SEHNR, CDR2 FQNEAQ (reference sequence). The CDR3 length is 14 residues.

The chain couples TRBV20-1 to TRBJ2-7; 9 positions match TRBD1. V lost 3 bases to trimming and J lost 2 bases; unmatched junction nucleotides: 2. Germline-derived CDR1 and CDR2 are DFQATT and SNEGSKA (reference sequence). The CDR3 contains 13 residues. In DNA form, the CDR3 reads TGCAGTGCTAGGGACAGGGGCCCCTACGAGCAGTACTTC. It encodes CSARDRGPYEQYF.

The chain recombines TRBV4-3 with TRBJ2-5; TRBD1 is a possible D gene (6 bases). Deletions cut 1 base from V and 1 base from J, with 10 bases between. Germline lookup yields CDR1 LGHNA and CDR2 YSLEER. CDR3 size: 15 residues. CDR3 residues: CASSQGGTFQETQYF. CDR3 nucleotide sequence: TGCGCCAGCAGCCAAGGGGGGACATTCCAAGAGACCCAGTACTTC.